Listed below are T cell receptor beta chains from one sample, sequenced in a study of T-cell memory formation after mild COVID-19. TCRdb re-called the 5' RACE reads with MiXCR, one entry per CDR3 protein. The sample yields some 600,000 distinct CDR3 sequences, around 16% seen once. The sample taken for sequencing was PBMCs or a T cell subset sorted from them (not recorded which). These TCRs come from an adult woman who had mild COVID-19 (a few samples of this study predate the infection). Cell type and time point are not known. Both conserved end residues are part of each CDR3. The order of the fields is clone size, V gene, D gene, J gene, CDR3 DNA, CDR3 protein. A D gene is named only where the DNA matches it firmly. Some rows mark clone size as missing; the rest say once, few, many or name a class of expanded clone.

abundance: few
v_gene: TRBV12-3/TRBV12-4
d_gene: TRBD2
j_gene: TRBJ2-3
CDR3nt: TGTGCCAGCAGTGCTAGCGGGGCAGAGGGAGATACGCAGTATTTT
CDR3aa: CASSASGAEGDTQYF

abundance: NA
v_gene: TRBV4-2
d_gene: NA
j_gene: TRBJ2-7
CDR3nt: TGTGCCAGCAGCCAAGATCTAACAGTCGGTTACGAGCAGTACTTC
CDR3aa: CASSQDLTVGYEQYF

abundance: NA
v_gene: TRBV5-1
d_gene: TRBD2
j_gene: TRBJ2-5
CDR3nt: TGCGCCAGCAGCTTGTGGGGACTAGAAGAGACCCAGTACTTC
CDR3aa: CASSLWGLEETQYF

abundance: NA
v_gene: TRBV27
d_gene: NA
j_gene: TRBJ2-5
CDR3nt: TGTGCCAGCAGTCTGAGGGTGACGGGGACCCAGTACTTC
CDR3aa: CASSLRVTGTQYF

abundance: NA
v_gene: TRBV10-3
d_gene: NA
j_gene: TRBJ1-3
CDR3nt: TGTGCCATCAGTGAACCTGGAAACACCATATATTTT
CDR3aa: CAISEPGNTIYF

abundance: few
v_gene: TRBV5-5
d_gene: TRBD1
j_gene: TRBJ2-5
CDR3nt: TGTGCCAGCAGCCCTTCATTCGGGACAGCAGAGACCCAGTACTTC
CDR3aa: CASSPSFGTAETQYF

abundance: few
v_gene: TRBV5-5
d_gene: NA
j_gene: TRBJ2-7
CDR3nt: TGTGCCAGCAGCTTGGCCGAGGGGAGAAACCGCTACGAGCAGTACTTC
CDR3aa: CASSLAEGRNRYEQYF

abundance: NA
v_gene: TRBV7-9
d_gene: TRBD1
j_gene: TRBJ1-3
CDR3nt: TGTGCCAGCAGCTCACCGACAGGGTTTACGAACACCATATATTTT
CDR3aa: CASSSPTGFTNTIYF

abundance: NA
v_gene: TRBV5-1
d_gene: TRBD2
j_gene: TRBJ2-4
CDR3nt: TGCGCCAGCAGCCCCAGCACTAGCGGGGATCAGTACTTC
CDR3aa: CASSPSTSGDQYF

abundance: many
v_gene: TRBV7-2
d_gene: NA
j_gene: TRBJ2-1
CDR3nt: TGTGCCAGCAGCCCCACGGGGTACAATGAGCAGTTCTTC
CDR3aa: CASSPTGYNEQFF

abundance: few
v_gene: TRBV3-1
d_gene: NA
j_gene: TRBJ1-2
CDR3nt: TGTGCCAGCAGCCAAGGGTACGGGGGAGGCTACACCTTC
CDR3aa: CASSQGYGGGYTF

abundance: many
v_gene: TRBV6-1
d_gene: NA
j_gene: TRBJ2-3
CDR3nt: TGTGCCAGCAGTGATCTGTCGGGAGCAGATACGCAGTATTTT
CDR3aa: CASSDLSGADTQYF

abundance: NA
v_gene: TRBV3-1
d_gene: TRBD2
j_gene: TRBJ2-5
CDR3nt: TGTGCCAGCAGCCAAGGGGGGTCCGGGACTAGCCTGTTC
CDR3aa: CASSQGGSGTSLF

abundance: many
v_gene: TRBV7-2
d_gene: NA
j_gene: TRBJ1-1
CDR3nt: TGTGCCAGCAGCCCCCGGGGCGGGAACACTGAAGCTTTCTTT
CDR3aa: CASSPRGGNTEAFF

abundance: NA
v_gene: TRBV15
d_gene: NA
j_gene: TRBJ2-2
CDR3nt: TGTGCCACCAGCCCTCACGCGGTCCACCCCGGGGAGCTGTTTTTT
CDR3aa: CATSPHAVHPGELFF

abundance: NA
v_gene: TRBV2
d_gene: NA
j_gene: TRBJ1-5
CDR3nt: TGTGCCAGCAGTGAAGCGCGTGGGGTTTCGGGTCAGCCCCAGCATTTT
CDR3aa: CASSEARGVSGQPQHF

abundance: few
v_gene: TRBV20-1
d_gene: NA
j_gene: TRBJ1-1
CDR3nt: TGCAGTGCTAGAGATGGGGGCAGGGTGAACACTGAAGCTTTCTTT
CDR3aa: CSARDGGRVNTEAFF

abundance: NA
v_gene: TRBV6-1
d_gene: NA
j_gene: TRBJ2-5
CDR3nt: TGTGCCAGCAGTGCCCTGGGGACTCGACAAGAGACCCAGTACTTC
CDR3aa: CASSALGTRQETQYF

abundance: NA
v_gene: TRBV6-4
d_gene: TRBD1
j_gene: TRBJ1-1
CDR3nt: TGTGCCAGCAAACAGGGGGCAGGGAACACTGAAGCTTTCTTT
CDR3aa: CASKQGAGNTEAFF

abundance: NA
v_gene: TRBV4-1
d_gene: NA
j_gene: TRBJ1-5
CDR3nt: TGCGCCAGCAGCCGCGGACATGGCAAACAGCCCCAGCATTTT
CDR3aa: CASSRGHGKQPQHF

abundance: few
v_gene: TRBV30
d_gene: NA
j_gene: TRBJ1-5
CDR3nt: TGTGCCTGGAGTCCGTATAGCAATCAGCCCCAGCATTTT
CDR3aa: CAWSPYSNQPQHF

abundance: few
v_gene: TRBV7-8
d_gene: TRBD1
j_gene: TRBJ2-7
CDR3nt: TGTGCCAGCAGCGTTGGACAGGCATACGAGCAGTACTTC
CDR3aa: CASSVGQAYEQYF

abundance: NA
v_gene: TRBV7-9
d_gene: NA
j_gene: TRBJ2-5
CDR3nt: TGTGCCAGCAGCTCCCCAGACAGGAGGGAGACCCAGTACTTC
CDR3aa: CASSSPDRRETQYF

abundance: few
v_gene: TRBV12-3/TRBV12-4
d_gene: NA
j_gene: TRBJ1-5
CDR3nt: TGTGCCAGCAGTTTAACAGGGAAGGGAGCTAATCAGCCCCAGCATTTT
CDR3aa: CASSLTGKGANQPQHF

abundance: few
v_gene: TRBV25-1
d_gene: TRBD2
j_gene: TRBJ2-7
CDR3nt: TGTGCCAGCAAGGAAACCGGGGGGACCGGCGAGCAGTACTTC
CDR3aa: CASKETGGTGEQYF

abundance: few
v_gene: TRBV20-1
d_gene: NA
j_gene: TRBJ1-5
CDR3nt: TGCAGTGCTAGAGAGCAATCCGGTCGGAATCAGCCCCAGCATTTT
CDR3aa: CSAREQSGRNQPQHF

abundance: few
v_gene: TRBV9
d_gene: TRBD2
j_gene: TRBJ2-7
CDR3nt: TGTGCCAGCAGCGTAGAAGGACTAGCGGGCGAGCAGTACTTC
CDR3aa: CASSVEGLAGEQYF

abundance: NA
v_gene: TRBV27
d_gene: NA
j_gene: TRBJ2-3
CDR3nt: TGTGCCAGCAGTACACGACTGACAGATACGCAGTATTTT
CDR3aa: CASSTRLTDTQYF

abundance: few
v_gene: TRBV20-1
d_gene: TRBD1
j_gene: TRBJ2-3
CDR3nt: TGCAGTAAACAAAAGACAGGGACAGATACGCAGTATTTT
CDR3aa: CSKQKTGTDTQYF

abundance: few
v_gene: TRBV6-2/TRBV6-3
d_gene: TRBD2
j_gene: TRBJ2-7
CDR3nt: TGTGCCAGCAGGGAAGCGGGAGGGCCGGACGAGCAGTACTTC
CDR3aa: CASREAGGPDEQYF

abundance: NA
v_gene: TRBV18
d_gene: NA
j_gene: TRBJ2-7
CDR3nt: TGTGCCAGCTCACCAGAGCTCGGGCAAGAGCAGTACTTC
CDR3aa: CASSPELGQEQYF

abundance: NA
v_gene: TRBV7-3
d_gene: TRBD2
j_gene: TRBJ2-1
CDR3nt: TGTGCCAGCAGCCCAGCCACCCCGGGACTAGCGGCTGCCTACAATGAGCAGTTCTTC
CDR3aa: CASSPATPGLAAAYNEQFF

abundance: few
v_gene: TRBV25-1
d_gene: NA
j_gene: TRBJ2-3
CDR3nt: TGTGCCAGCAGTGCCCAGCCCGGCGTACCTAGCACAGATACGCAGTATTTT
CDR3aa: CASSAQPGVPSTDTQYF

abundance: NA
v_gene: TRBV18
d_gene: TRBD1
j_gene: TRBJ1-1
CDR3nt: TGTGCCAGCTCAGTAGGGACAGGGATGTTGAACACTGAAGCTTTCTTT
CDR3aa: CASSVGTGMLNTEAFF

abundance: NA
v_gene: TRBV12-5
d_gene: NA
j_gene: TRBJ1-1
CDR3nt: TGTGCTAGTGGTTTGGCCCTAGCGGGGGTGGCTTTCTTT
CDR3aa: CASGLALAGVAFF

abundance: NA
v_gene: TRBV7-2
d_gene: NA
j_gene: TRBJ2-3
CDR3nt: TGTGCCAGCAGCTTAGGAGGGACCCCCACAGATACGCAGTATTTT
CDR3aa: CASSLGGTPTDTQYF

abundance: NA
v_gene: TRBV20-1
d_gene: NA
j_gene: TRBJ2-1
CDR3nt: TGCAGTGCTAGAGAGGGTAAGGGTGAGCAGTTCTTC
CDR3aa: CSAREGKGEQFF

abundance: NA
v_gene: TRBV25-1
d_gene: NA
j_gene: TRBJ2-7
CDR3nt: TGTGCCACCAAGCTAGCAGACCCCTACGAGCAGTACTTC
CDR3aa: CATKLADPYEQYF

abundance: NA
v_gene: TRBV5-1
d_gene: NA
j_gene: TRBJ2-7
CDR3nt: TGCGCCAGCAGCTTGGCCGCAGGGAGAAACGAGCAGTACTTC
CDR3aa: CASSLAAGRNEQYF

abundance: few
v_gene: TRBV4-1
d_gene: TRBD1
j_gene: TRBJ2-4
CDR3nt: TGCGCCAGCAGCCAAGCGGAGGGAACAGGGGGATTTCCCGGCATTCAGTACTTC
CDR3aa: CASSQAEGTGGFPGIQYF

abundance: few
v_gene: TRBV9
d_gene: NA
j_gene: TRBJ2-2
CDR3nt: TGTGCCAGCAGCGGAAGACAGGTGGCCGGGGAGCTGTTTTTT
CDR3aa: CASSGRQVAGELFF